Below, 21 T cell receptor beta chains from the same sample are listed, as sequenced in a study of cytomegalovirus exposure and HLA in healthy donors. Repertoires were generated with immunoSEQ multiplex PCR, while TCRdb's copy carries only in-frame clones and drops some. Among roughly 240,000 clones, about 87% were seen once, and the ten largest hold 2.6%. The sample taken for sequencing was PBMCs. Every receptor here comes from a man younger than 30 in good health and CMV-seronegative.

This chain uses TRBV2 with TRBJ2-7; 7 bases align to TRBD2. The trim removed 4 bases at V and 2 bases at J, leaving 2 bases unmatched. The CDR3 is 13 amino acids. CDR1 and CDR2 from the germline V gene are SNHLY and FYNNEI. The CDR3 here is CASSVGTTYEQYF. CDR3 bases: TGTGCCAGCAGTGTAGGGACTACCTACGAGCAGTACTTC.

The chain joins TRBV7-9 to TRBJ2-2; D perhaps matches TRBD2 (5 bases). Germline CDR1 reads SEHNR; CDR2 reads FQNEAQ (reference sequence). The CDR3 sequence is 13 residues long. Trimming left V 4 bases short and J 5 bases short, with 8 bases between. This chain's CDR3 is CASSSRGTGELFF. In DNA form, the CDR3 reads TGTGCCAGCAGCTCACGGGGTACCGGGGAGCTGTTTTTT.

The chain's CDR3 is CASSLAGELPYNEQFF. In DNA form, the CDR3 reads TGTGCCAGCAGTTTAGCGGGAGAGCTTCCCTACAATGAGCAGTTCTTC. V usage is TRBV27 and J usage is TRBJ2-1; 7 bases fit TRBD2. The CDR3 sequence is 16 residues long. Germline-derived CDR1 and CDR2 are MNHEY and SMNVEV (reference sequence). V trimming: 2 bases; J trimming: 2 bases; junction bases outside the gene matches: 6.

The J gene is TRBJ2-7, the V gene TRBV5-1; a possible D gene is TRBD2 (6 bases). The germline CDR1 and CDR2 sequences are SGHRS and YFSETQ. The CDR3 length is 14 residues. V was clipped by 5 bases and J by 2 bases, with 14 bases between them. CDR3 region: CASSYIPGAYEQYF. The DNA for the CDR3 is TGCGCCAGCAGTTATATCCCGGGGGCCTACGAGCAGTACTTC.

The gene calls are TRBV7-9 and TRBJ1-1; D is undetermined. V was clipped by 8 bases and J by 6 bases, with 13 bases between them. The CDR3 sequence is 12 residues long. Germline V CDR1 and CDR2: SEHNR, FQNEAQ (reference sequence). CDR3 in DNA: TGTGCCAGCTCGAGGAGTGAGGCTGAAGCTTTCTTT. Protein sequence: CASSRSEAEAFF.

CDR3 sequence: CASSGRDSALGYTF. The CDR3 DNA sequence: TGTGCCAGCAGCGGCCGGGACAGTGCTCTAGGCTACACCTTC. The chain links TRBV7-2 to TRBJ1-2; the match to TRBD1 covers 7 bases. The V gene end was trimmed by 5 bases and the J gene end by 8 bases; junction bases not matched to a gene: 11. Germline V gene sequence: CDR1 SGHTA, CDR2 FQGNSA. The CDR3 has 14 amino acids.

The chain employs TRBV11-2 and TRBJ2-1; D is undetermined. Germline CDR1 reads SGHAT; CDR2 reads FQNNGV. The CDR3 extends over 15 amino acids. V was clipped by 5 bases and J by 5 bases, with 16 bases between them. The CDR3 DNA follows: TGTGCCAGCAGCCCCACCCCTAGACCCGACAATGAGCAGTTCTTC. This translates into CASSPTPRPDNEQFF.

The CDR3 nucleotides are TGTGCCAGCAGTGGAGCCTACGAGCAGTACTTC. Its protein is CASSGAYEQYF. The V call is TRBV2, the J call TRBJ2-7, with D unresolved. The CDR3 has 11 amino acids. CDR1 is SNHLY, CDR2 FYNNEI, per germline. The ends were cut back, 4 bases at V and 2 bases at J, with 3 bases in the middle. The full variable domain, with the rest looked up from reference TRBV2 and TRBJ2-7, is EPEVTQTPSHQVTQMGQEVILRCVPISNHLYFYWYRQILGQKVEFLVSFYNNEISEKSEIFDDQFSVERPDGSNFTLKIRSTKLEDSAMYFCASSGAYEQYFGPGTRLTVT.

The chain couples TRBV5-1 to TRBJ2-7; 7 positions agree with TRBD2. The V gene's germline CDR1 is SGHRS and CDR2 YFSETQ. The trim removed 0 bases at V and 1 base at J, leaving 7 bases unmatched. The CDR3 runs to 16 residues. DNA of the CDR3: TGCGCCAGCAGCTTGGGTCTGCGGGAGCGATCCTACGAGCAGTACTTC. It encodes CASSLGLRERSYEQYF. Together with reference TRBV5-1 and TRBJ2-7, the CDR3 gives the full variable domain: KAGVTQTPRYLIKTRGQQVTLSCSPISGHRSVSWYQQTPGQGLQFLFEYFSETQRNKGNFPGRFSGRQFSNSRSEMNVSTLELGDSALYLCASSLGLRERSYEQYFGPGTRLTVT.

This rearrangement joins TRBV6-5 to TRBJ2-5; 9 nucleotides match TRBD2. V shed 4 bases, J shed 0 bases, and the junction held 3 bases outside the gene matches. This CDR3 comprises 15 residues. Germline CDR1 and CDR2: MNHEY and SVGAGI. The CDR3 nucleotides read TGTGCCAGCAGTTCAGCGGGGGGCAACCAAGAGACCCAGTACTTC. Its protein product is CASSSAGGNQETQYF.

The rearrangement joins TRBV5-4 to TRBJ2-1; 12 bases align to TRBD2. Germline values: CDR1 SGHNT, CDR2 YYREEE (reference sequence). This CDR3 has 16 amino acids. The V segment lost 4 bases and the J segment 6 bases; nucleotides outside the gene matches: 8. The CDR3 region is CASSQLLAGGPNEQFF. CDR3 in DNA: TGTGCCAGCAGCCAGCTACTAGCGGGAGGCCCCAATGAGCAGTTCTTC.

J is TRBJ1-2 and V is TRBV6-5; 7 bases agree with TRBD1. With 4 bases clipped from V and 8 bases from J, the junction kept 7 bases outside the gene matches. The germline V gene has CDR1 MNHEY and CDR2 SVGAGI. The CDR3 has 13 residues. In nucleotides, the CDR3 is TGTGCCAGCAGTTTCACAGGGGCGGGGGGCTACACCTTC. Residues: CASSFTGAGGYTF.

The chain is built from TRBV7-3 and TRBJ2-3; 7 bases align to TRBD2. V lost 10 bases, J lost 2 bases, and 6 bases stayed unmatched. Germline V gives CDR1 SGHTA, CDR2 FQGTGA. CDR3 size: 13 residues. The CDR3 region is CATGSGTTDTQYF. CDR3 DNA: TGTGCCACGGGGAGCGGGACCACAGATACGCAGTATTTT.

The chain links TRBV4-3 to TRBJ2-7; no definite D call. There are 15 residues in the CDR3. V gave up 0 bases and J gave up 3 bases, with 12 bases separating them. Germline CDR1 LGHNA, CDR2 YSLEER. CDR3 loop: CASSQDVGSLYEQYF. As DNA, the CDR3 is TGCGCCAGCAGCCAAGATGTGGGTAGCCTCTACGAGCAGTACTTC.

In nucleotides, the CDR3 is TGCAGTGCTAGGGGACATCGCGAGCAGTACTTC. As protein: CSARGHREQYF. The chain has TRBV20-1 and TRBJ2-7; tentative D call: TRBD1 (6 bases). The CDR3 sequence is 11 residues long. V was trimmed by 3 bases and J by 6 bases, leaving 9 bases between them. The V gene's germline CDR1 is DFQATT and CDR2 SNEGSKA (reference sequence).

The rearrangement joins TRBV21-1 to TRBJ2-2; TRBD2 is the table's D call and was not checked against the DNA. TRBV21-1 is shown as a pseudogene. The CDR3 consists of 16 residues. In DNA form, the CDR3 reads TGTGCCAGCAGCGAAGTGGAGGGATTTAACACCGGGGAGCTGTTTTTT. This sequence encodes CASSEVEGFNTGELFF.

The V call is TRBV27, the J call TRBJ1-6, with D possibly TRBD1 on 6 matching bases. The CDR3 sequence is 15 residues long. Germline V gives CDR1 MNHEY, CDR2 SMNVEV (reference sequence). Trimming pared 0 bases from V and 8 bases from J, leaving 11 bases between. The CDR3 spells CASSLSPQGHSPLHF. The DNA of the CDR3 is TGTGCCAGCAGTTTATCCCCGCAGGGGCATTCACCCCTCCACTTT.

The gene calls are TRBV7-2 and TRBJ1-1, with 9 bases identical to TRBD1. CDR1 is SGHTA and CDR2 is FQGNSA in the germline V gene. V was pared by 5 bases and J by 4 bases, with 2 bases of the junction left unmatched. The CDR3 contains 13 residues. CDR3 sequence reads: CASSLQGATEAFF. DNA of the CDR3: TGTGCCAGCAGCCTACAGGGGGCCACTGAAGCTTTCTTT.

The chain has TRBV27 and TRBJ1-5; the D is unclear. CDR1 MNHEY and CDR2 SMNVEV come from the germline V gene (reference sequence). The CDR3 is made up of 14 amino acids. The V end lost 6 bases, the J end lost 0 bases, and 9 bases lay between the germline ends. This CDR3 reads CASRETYSNQPQHF. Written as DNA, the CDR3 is TGTGCCAGCAGGGAGACTTATAGCAATCAGCCCCAGCATTTT.

CDR3 sequence: CASSKTGGSNQPQHF. In DNA form, the CDR3 reads TGTGCCAGCAGTAAAACAGGGGGGAGCAATCAGCCCCAGCATTTT. This chain links TRBV27 with TRBJ1-5, with 8 bases identical to TRBD1. With 5 bases clipped from V and 1 base from J, the junction kept 4 bases outside the gene matches. CDR3 length equals 15 residues. Germline values: CDR1 MNHEY, CDR2 SMNVEV (reference sequence).

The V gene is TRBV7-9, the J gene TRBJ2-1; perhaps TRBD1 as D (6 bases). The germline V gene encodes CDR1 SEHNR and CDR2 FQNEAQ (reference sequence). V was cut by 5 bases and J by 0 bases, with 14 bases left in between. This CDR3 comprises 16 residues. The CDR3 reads CASSRDLGGSYNEQFF. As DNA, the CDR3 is TGTGCCAGCAGCCGAGATTTAGGGGGCTCCTACAATGAGCAGTTCTTC.